The present TCR beta chain was sequenced within a study of T cell responses to AZD1222 COVID-19 vaccine (dated by TCRdb to the early 2020s). Some background on the complete study: AZD1222 recipients whose second dose came at about 4 weeks and those whose second dose came at about 12 weeks were combined into one group, since spike-specific TCR depth and breadth did not differ between the two schedules. TCR sequencing covered 230 or so trial participants: nearly 210 given two doses of AZD1222 and approximately 25 given two doses of MenACWY control vaccine. Trial participants were enrolled into age subgroups of 18-55, 56-69 and 70-plus years, which contained about 160, 30 and 59 TCR-sequenced participants, respectively.

Regarding this clone: The antigen this receptor binds is unknown. Base quality data are lacking; no much larger clone is found one base away.

In the germline V gene, CDR1 corresponds to MNHEY and CDR2 to SVGAGI. The trim is 8 bases for V and 5 bases for J, with a gap of 19 bases between the germline ends. From the cysteine through the phenylalanine, the CDR3 covers 14 amino acids. Solely the CDR3 DNA is kept, with 42 bases framed from the first base. The CDR3 regions of human TCRbeta chains were subjected to immunosequencing. In the authors' own workflow: Repertoire TCRs were matched against a reference library of SARS-CoV-2-specific TCRs generated with the MIRA antigen-specificity platform. Breadth was defined as the fraction of unique TCRs that were SARS-CoV-2-associated. Depth was defined as the fraction of total T cells that were SARS-CoV-2-associated. Using the MIRA data, every spike-specific TCR was mapped to the spike region that the TCR reacted to and assigned to either a CD4 or a CD8 class. Log10-transformed breadth and depth values were compared by one-way ANOVA with Sidak's multiple comparisons tests. TCRdb took over this immuneACCESS table, retaining in-frame rearrangements with V and J assigned. Such tables are incomplete; in checked studies, under half of the missing clones stem from an unresolved V gene, and the remainder is unexplained. D and trimming come from the DNA, and the V and J calls and clone size come from that table. Recorded for this sample are about 140,000 clones; 89% of them occurred a single time. Together, the top ten hold under 3.5% of the sample.

Explained via the paper, the time point label denotes: baseline before first vaccination. The vaccinee samples were drawn from two UK trials, COV001 and COV002, one of which was a single-blind randomized controlled phase 2/3 trial testing AZD1222 (ChAdOx1 nCoV-19) in healthy adults. Trial participant PBMC samples were collected at day 0 and day 28 after the second dose for TCRbeta chain sequencing. Study-wide conclusions, independent of this receptor: The vaccine-associated CD4 TCRs covered the entire spike protein, and the dominant responses fell in regions 160-218 and 743-854. Conclusions about previously exposed vaccinees were limited because only six AZD1222 recipients were SARS-CoV-2 seropositive at baseline. Participants were mostly white British and included more females than males, and it was suggested by the authors that clonal diversity may have been underestimated. Reportedly, almost half of the unique spike-specific TCRs recognized epitopes lying outside the regions that are mutated in the B.1.351 and B.1.1.7 variants. A significant rise in spike-specific TCR breadth and depth was observed after two AZD1222 doses relative to day 0 and relative to MenACWY recipients. In the small 56-69-year group, the increase in depth fell short of significance, most likely because of low power. No day 14 peak-response samples were available, so repertoires were characterized only after the peak T cell response.

The chain is assembled from TRBV6-5 and TRBJ2-7; D gene: possibly TRBD2, on 5 matching bases. The sequence came from an adult in good health. The sequencing here drew on peripheral blood, taken on day 0 of AZD1222 vaccination. The CDR3 region reads CASRFLARADEQYF. The DNA reads as follows: TGTGCCAGCCGATTCCTAGCCCGAGCCGACGAGCAGTACTTC.